This passage covers 10 T cell receptor beta chains from one sample sequenced in a study of blood T cells in healthy people across ages. A second PCR, run for about 7 to 12 cycles, used a sample-barcoded 5' primer plus a J-beta primer mix. TCRdb recomputed calls from the 5' RACE reads with MiXCR, one row per CDR3 protein. Of about 580,000 distinct CDR3 sequences in the sample, around 50% were seen once. Sequenced: blood. Receptors originate from a man aged 80 or over in good health.

This chain connects TRBV6-6 to TRBJ1-1; 7 bases align to TRBD1. Germline V gives CDR1 MNHNY, CDR2 SVGAGI (reference sequence). The CDR3 covers 15 residues. V dropped 6 bases and J dropped 1; count of bases not matched to a gene: 8. The CDR3 DNA reads as TGTGCCAGCAGGCTAGGGGGCAGCAGGAACACTGAAGCTTTCTTT. Its translation is CASRLGGSRNTEAFF.

This CDR3 reads CASSRRTSISSDTQYF. In DNA form, the CDR3 reads TGTGCCAGCAGCCGCCGGACTAGCATCTCGTCAGATACGCAGTATTTT. J is TRBJ2-3 and V is TRBV7-2, with 8 bases that match TRBD2. The CDR3 sequence is 16 residues long. V dropped 5 bases and J dropped 4; count of bases not matched to a gene: 11. Germline V lookup: CDR1 SGHTA, CDR2 FQGNSA.

V usage is TRBV7-3 and J usage is TRBJ2-2; no firm D call. The CDR3 sequence is 14 residues long. Trimming shortened V by 6 bases and J by 8 bases, and 16 bases separated the two germline ends. Germline V CDR1 and CDR2: SGHTA, FQGTGA. CDR3 DNA sequence: TGTGCCAGCAGTCCCGTCCCATTAAAAGGGGAGCTGTTTTTT. This gives the protein CASSPVPLKGELFF. Filled out from reference TRBV7-3 and TRBJ2-2, the complete variable domain reads GAGVSQTPSNKVTEKGKYVELRCDPISGHTALYWYRQSLGQGPEFLIYFQGTGAADDSGLPNDRFFAVRPEGSVSTLKIQRTERGDSAVYLCASSPVPLKGELFFGEGSRLTVL.

In its sample, this clonotype was seen many times. The chain employs TRBV7-9 and TRBJ1-2; D is unresolved. The CDR3 sequence is 13 residues long. Trimming removed 5 bases at V and 5 bases at J, with 12 bases between. CDR1 SEHNR and CDR2 FQNEAQ come from the germline V gene (reference sequence). The CDR3 sequence: CASSLISGYGYTF. In nucleotides, the CDR3 is TGTGCCAGCAGCCTGATTAGCGGATATGGCTACACCTTC. Variable domain in full (rest from reference TRBV7-9 and TRBJ1-2): DTGVSQNPRHKITKRGQNVTFRCDPISEHNRLYWYRQTLGQGPEFLTYFQNEAQLEKSRLLSDRFSAERPKGSFSTLEIQRTEQGDSAMYLCASSLISGYGYTFGSGTRLTVV.

V gene TRBV14 combines with J gene TRBJ2-4, with D maybe TRBD1 (5 bases). V dropped 1 base and J dropped 13 bases, with 14 bases sitting between them. In germline, CDR1 is SGHDN, CDR2 FVKESK. The CDR3 is 13 residues long. CDR3 sequence (DNA): TGTGCCAGCAGCCAAGTGGGGCAGGCGGAGCAGTACTTC. Amino acids: CASSQVGQAEQYF.

This clonotype was observed a few times. The chain employs TRBV20-1 and TRBJ2-1, with 8 bases that match TRBD2. V shed 0 bases and J 5 bases; nucleotides not matched to a gene: 6. There are 15 residues in the CDR3. CDR1 is DFQATT and CDR2 is SNEGSKA in the germline V gene (reference sequence). CDR3 region: CSARDLSGGNNEQFF. For the CDR3, the DNA is TGCAGTGCTAGAGATCTAAGCGGGGGCAACAATGAGCAGTTCTTC.

V and J are TRBV7-3 and TRBJ2-7; D tentatively reads TRBD1 or TRBD2 (5 bases each). Germline V gene sequence: CDR1 SGHTA, CDR2 FQGTGA. CDR3 length equals 13 residues. V lost 2 bases to trimming and J lost 7 bases, with 12 bases between them. This CDR3 is CASSLEAGREQYF. The CDR3, as DNA: TGTGCCAGCAGCTTAGAGGCAGGGAGAGAGCAGTACTTC.

The genes are TRBV20-1 and TRBJ1-2; D is unresolved. The CDR3 loop spans 12 amino acids. V shed 4 bases and J shed 3 bases, with 9 bases lying between them. CDR1 DFQATT and CDR2 SNEGSKA come from the germline V gene (reference sequence). In DNA form, the CDR3 reads TGCAGTGCTAACGTGGAGTACTATGGCTACACCTTC. Translation gives CSANVEYYGYTF.

This clonotype appeared once. V and J are TRBV12-3 or TRBV12-4 and TRBJ1-1; perhaps TRBD1 as D (5 bases). Trimming took off 10 bases at V and 0 bases at J, with 12 bases between the two ends. The CDR3 loop spans 13 amino acids. For the CDR3, the DNA is TGTGCCATCACTAAACAGGTGAACACTGAAGCTTTCTTT. Protein product: CAITKQVNTEAFF.

The rearrangement links TRBV29-1 to TRBJ2-1, with TRBD2 matching 8 bases. The V gene's germline CDR1 is SQVTM and CDR2 ANQGSEA. The trim removed 5 bases at V and 7 bases at J, leaving 4 bases unmatched. This CDR3 comprises 12 residues. This CDR3 is CSVSSGGNEQFF. The CDR3 DNA sequence: TGCAGCGTTTCGAGCGGGGGAAATGAGCAGTTCTTC.